Below, 7 T cell receptor beta chains from the same sample are listed, as sequenced in a study of siplizumab effects on memory and regulatory T cells. Their antigens remain unidentified. TCRdb's table, derived via immunoSEQ multiplex PCR, lists solely in-frame clones and lacks some. The profile shows 7,500 to 8,500 clones, about 36% of them singletons. The authors cocultured the mixed lymphocyte reaction cells at 37 degrees C for 6 days. Sequences were obtained from CFSE-low (dividing) CD8+ T cells sorted from an allogeneic mixed lymphocyte reaction. These receptors all stem from a human donor in good health; the cells came from an allogeneic mixed lymphocyte reaction.

This clone is medium-sized. The chain is built from TRBV30 and TRBJ1-1, with D possibly being TRBD1 (6 bases). Deletions cut 1 base from V and 7 bases from J, with 10 bases between. This CDR3 has 12 amino acids. CDR1 is GTSNPN, CDR2 SVGIG, per germline (reference sequence). The chain's CDR3 is CAWSEQGVEAFF. CDR3 DNA sequence: TGTGCCTGGAGTGAACAGGGTGTTGAAGCTTTCTTT.

The chain carries TRBV4-1 and TRBJ1-1; D unresolved. Trimming shortened V by 1 base and J by 2 bases, and 8 bases separated the two germline ends. CDR3 length: 14 residues. Looked up from germline, CDR1 is MGHRA and CDR2 is YSYEKL. CDR3 in amino acids: CASSQGGTNTEAFF. CDR3 sequence (DNA): TGCGCCAGCAGCCAAGGAGGAACTAACACTGAAGCTTTCTTT.

This clone ranks as medium-sized. V is TRBV4-1 and J is TRBJ1-1; D ambiguous. V was pared by 10 bases and J by 0 bases, with 18 bases between. This CDR3 is built from 15 residues. Germline-derived CDR1 and CDR2 are MGHRA and YSYEKL. The CDR3 DNA is TGCGCCACAAAAGACGACGCAATCATGAACACTGAAGCTTTCTTT. It is translated as CATKDDAIMNTEAFF.

The genes are TRBV7-6 and TRBJ1-1; tentatively, D is TRBD1 (5 bases). This CDR3 region has 14 residues. Germline V gene data show CDR1 as SGHVS and CDR2 as FNYEAQ. V was clipped by 2 bases and J by 2 bases, with 9 bases between them. The CDR3 region is CASSLQGGNTEAFF. The CDR3 coding sequence is TGTGCCAGCAGCTTACAGGGCGGCAACACTGAAGCTTTCTTT.

By proportion, this clone is medium-sized. The V gene is TRBV19, the J gene TRBJ2-3; no reliable D call. The germline V and J ends were trimmed by 3 bases and 2 bases, with 12 bases remaining between them. Germline lookup yields CDR1 LNHDA and CDR2 SQIVND (reference sequence). The CDR3 has 15 residues. The CDR3 loop reads CASSMVGRPTDTQYF. DNA of the CDR3: TGTGCCAGTAGTATGGTCGGCAGGCCCACAGATACGCAGTATTTT. Full variable domain (missing parts from reference TRBV19 and TRBJ2-3): DGGITQSPKYLFRKEGQNVTLSCEQNLNHDAMYWYRQDPGQGLRLIYYSQIVNDFQKGDIAEGYSVSREKKESFPLTVTSAQKNPTAFYLCASSMVGRPTDTQYFGPGTRLTVL.

In its sample, this clone is medium-sized. This sequence joins TRBV2 and TRBJ2-7; D possibly corresponds to TRBD1 (6 bases). Trimming stripped 5 bases from V and 0 bases from J, with 14 bases between. The CDR3 contains 15 residues. Germline V lookup: CDR1 SNHLY, CDR2 FYNNEI. CDR3 sequence reads: CASSLGQRNSYEQYF. The CDR3 DNA is TGTGCCAGCAGTCTTGGACAGAGGAACTCCTACGAGCAGTACTTC.

On this clone itself: Other DNA sequences in the same sample also yield this CDR3. The CDR3, as DNA: TGTGCCAGCAGTTACTCAGGAAGGAACACTGAAGCTTTCTTT. As protein: CASSYSGRNTEAFF. The chain has TRBV6-5 and TRBJ1-1; D remains ambiguous. Deletions cut 0 bases from V and 1 base from J, with 6 bases between. CDR3 length: 14 amino acids. The germline V gene encodes CDR1 MNHEY and CDR2 SVGAGI.